The 13 T cell receptor beta chains below all came from one sample that was sequenced in a study of shared clonotypes between healthy human individuals. The table came from immunoSEQ multiplex PCR; TCRdb's copy has only in-frame clones and leaves some out. The table records around 2,000,000 clones, about 94% of them present only once. CD45RO-negative cells were positively selected for CCR7, leaving out terminally differentiated effector memory CD45RA+ cells. The sequencing sample was made of naive CD8+ T cells sorted from blood. These receptors were obtained from a man younger than 35 in good health.

The rearrangement joins TRBV18 to TRBJ2-7, with a tentative D call TRBD1 (5 bases). The CDR3 spans 15 residues. Trimming stripped 0 bases from V and 3 bases from J, with 12 bases between. Germline values: CDR1 KGHSH, CDR2 LQKENI. The CDR3 loop is CASSPPQGPNYEQYF. The CDR3 bases are TGTGCCAGCTCACCACCGCAGGGCCCTAACTACGAGCAGTACTTC.

The chain recombines TRBV5-6 with TRBJ2-7; D gene ambiguous. Trimming took 0 bases from V and 2 from J, leaving 9 bases between them. The CDR3 sequence is 14 residues long. Germline V lookup: CDR1 SGHDT, CDR2 YYEEEE. The CDR3 DNA reads TGTGCCAGCAGCTTGGGGTTCCATACCTACGAGCAGTACTTC. Protein sequence: CASSLGFHTYEQYF.

This chain uses TRBV7-9 with TRBJ2-1; 8 positions agree with TRBD1. The junction had 6 bases not matched to a gene; V was cut back by 4 bases and J by 4 bases. Germline-derived CDR1 and CDR2 are SEHNR and FQNEAQ (reference sequence). This CDR3 contains 15 residues. The CDR3 region has the DNA TGTGCCAGCAGCTGGCCGGGACAGGAGTACAATGAGCAGTTCTTC. This gives the protein CASSWPGQEYNEQFF.

This clone came up once. The CDR3 DNA reads TGCGCCAGCAGCGCAAGCAGGGGGCTTGTGTACGAGCAGTACTTC. Translated: CASSASRGLVYEQYF. The rearrangement joins TRBV5-1 to TRBJ2-7; 8 nucleotides line up with TRBD1. V shed 4 bases and J 4 bases; nucleotides not matched to a gene: 10. Germline loops: CDR1 SGHRS, CDR2 YFSETQ. The CDR3 loop spans 15 amino acids.

J is TRBJ2-1 and V is TRBV4-1, with TRBD2 matching over 11 bases. Trimming at V came to 5 bases and at J to 7 bases, leaving 7 bases not matched to a gene. Germline V gene sequence: CDR1 MGHRA, CDR2 YSYEKL. The CDR3 contains 15 residues. CDR3 sequence (DNA): TGCGCCAGCAGCACTCGACTAGCGGGATGGAATGAGCAGTTCTTC. Encoded protein: CASSTRLAGWNEQFF.

Note on this clone: This CDR3 is also generated by other DNA sequences in the sample. The V and J genes are TRBV6-5 and TRBJ2-1, with D uncertain. Per the germline V gene, CDR1 is MNHEY and CDR2 is SVGAGI. V was pared by 0 bases and J by 1 base, with 4 bases between. This CDR3 is 14 amino acids long. The CDR3 DNA reads TGTGCCAGCAGTTACTCTGGGTCCTACAATGAGCAGTTCTTC. Translated: CASSYSGSYNEQFF.

In this sample, this clone turned up once. The J gene is TRBJ2-7, the V gene TRBV7-9, with D hard to call. CDR1 SEHNR and CDR2 FQNEAQ come from the germline V gene (reference sequence). Trimming pared 5 bases from V and 1 base from J, leaving 12 bases between. CDR3 length equals 14 residues. The CDR3 DNA is TGTGCCAGCAGCCCCGGTCCCCTATCCTACGAGCAGTACTTC. It specifies CASSPGPLSYEQYF.

This chain connects TRBV27 to TRBJ1-1, with 8 positions matching TRBD1. The length of the CDR3 is 14 residues. Germline V gene sequence: CDR1 MNHEY, CDR2 SMNVEV (reference sequence). V lost 3 bases, J lost 6 bases, and 6 bases stayed unmatched. CDR3 nucleotide sequence: TGTGCCAGCAGTTTCGGACAGGGCGTCGCTGAAGCTTTCTTT. It encodes CASSFGQGVAEAFF.

The rearrangement joins TRBV13 to TRBJ2-3; D unresolved. The germline gives CDR1 PRHDT, CDR2 FYEKMQ (reference sequence). This CDR3 is 14 amino acids long. Trimming left V 5 bases short and J 2 bases short, with 11 bases between. CDR3 sequence (DNA): TGTGCCAGCAGCCCCCCGCTCGACACAGATACGCAGTATTTT. Translated, it gives CASSPPLDTDTQYF. The variable domain in full, completed from reference TRBV13 and TRBJ2-3, reads AAGVIQSPRHLIKEKRETATLKCYPIPRHDTVYWYQQGPGQDPQFLISFYEKMQSDKGSIPDRFSAQQFSDYHSELNMSSLELGDSALYFCASSPPLDTDTQYFGPGTRLTVL.

V usage is TRBV29-1 and J usage is TRBJ1-5, with D unresolved. Germline CDR1 SQVTM, CDR2 ANQGSEA. The CDR3 is 13 residues long. Trimming cost V 6 bases and J 3 bases, with 12 bases left between them. CDR3 sequence reads: CSVPGRDNQPQHF. In nucleotides, the CDR3 is TGCAGCGTCCCGGGTCGAGACAATCAGCCCCAGCATTTT.

The chain employs TRBV11-2 and TRBJ2-5, with 10 nucleotides matching TRBD2. This CDR3 is 16 amino acids long. V lost 0 bases and J lost 5; bases outside the gene matches: 6. The V gene's germline CDR1 is SGHAT and CDR2 FQNNGV. CDR3 loop: CASSLDLAGALETQYF. In DNA, the CDR3 is TGTGCCAGCAGCTTAGACCTAGCGGGAGCCTTGGAGACCCAGTACTTC.

This chain connects TRBV28 to TRBJ2-7; the D is unclear. The CDR3 has 10 residues. CDR1 is MDHEN and CDR2 is SYDVKM in the germline V gene. V was cut by 6 bases and J by 8 bases, with 8 bases left in between. CDR3 loop: CASSWPQQYF. For the CDR3, the DNA is TGTGCCAGCAGCTGGCCCCAGCAGTACTTC. Drawing the rest from reference TRBV28 and TRBJ2-7, the complete variable domain is DVKVTQSSRYLVKRTGEKVFLECVQDMDHENMFWYRQDPGLGLRLIYFSYDVKMKEKGDIPEGYSVSREKKERFSLILESASTNQTSMYLCASSWPQQYFGPGTRLTVT.

This chain links TRBV28 with TRBJ2-3; 8 bases are a match to TRBD1. Losses at the gene ends were 7 bases for V and 6 bases for J; bases not matched to a gene: 6. The CDR3 contains 13 residues. Germline V gives CDR1 MDHEN, CDR2 SYDVKM. CDR3 DNA sequence: TGTGCCAGCACCTACAGGGGGTTGGATACGCAGTATTTT. It yields the protein CASTYRGLDTQYF.